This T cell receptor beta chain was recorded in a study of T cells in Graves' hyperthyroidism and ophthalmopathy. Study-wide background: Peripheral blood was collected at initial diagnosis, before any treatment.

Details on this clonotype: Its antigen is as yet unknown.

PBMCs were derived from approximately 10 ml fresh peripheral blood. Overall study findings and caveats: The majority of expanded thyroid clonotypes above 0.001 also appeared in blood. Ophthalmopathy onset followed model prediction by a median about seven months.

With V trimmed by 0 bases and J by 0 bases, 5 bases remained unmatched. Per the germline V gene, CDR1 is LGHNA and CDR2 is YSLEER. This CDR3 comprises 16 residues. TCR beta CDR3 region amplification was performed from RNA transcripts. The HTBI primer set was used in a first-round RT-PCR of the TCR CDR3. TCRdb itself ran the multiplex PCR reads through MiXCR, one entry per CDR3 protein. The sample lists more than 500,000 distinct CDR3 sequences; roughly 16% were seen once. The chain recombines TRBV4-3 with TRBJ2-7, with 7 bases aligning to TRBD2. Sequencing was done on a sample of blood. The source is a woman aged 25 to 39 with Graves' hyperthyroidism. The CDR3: CASSQDYGTTSYEQYF. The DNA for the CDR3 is TGCGCCAGCAGCCAAGATTACGGGACTACCTCCTACGAGCAGTACTTC.